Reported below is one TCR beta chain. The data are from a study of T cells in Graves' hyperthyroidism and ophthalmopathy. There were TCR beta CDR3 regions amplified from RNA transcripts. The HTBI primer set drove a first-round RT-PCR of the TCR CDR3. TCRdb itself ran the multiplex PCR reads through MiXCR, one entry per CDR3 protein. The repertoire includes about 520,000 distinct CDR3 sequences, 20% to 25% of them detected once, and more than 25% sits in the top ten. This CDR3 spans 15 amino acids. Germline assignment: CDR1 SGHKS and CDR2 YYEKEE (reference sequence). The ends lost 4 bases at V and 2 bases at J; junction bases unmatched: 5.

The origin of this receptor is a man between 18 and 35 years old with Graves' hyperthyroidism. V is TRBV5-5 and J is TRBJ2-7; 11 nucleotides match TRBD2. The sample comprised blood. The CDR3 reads CASSQTTSGAYEQYF. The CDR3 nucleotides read TGTGCCAGCAGCCAAACGACTAGCGGGGCCTACGAGCAGTACTTC.